This T cell receptor beta chain came from a study of T-cell reconstitution after alpha-beta-depleted transplantation in children. Findings and caveats of the study: Some patients showed high day-60 TCRbeta diversity, which derived from surviving recipient T cells and thymic progenitors. By one year post-transplant, T-cell counts and diversity largely arose from T cells that were newly produced. Several hundred expanded graft clones reportedly supplied alpha-beta T cells about two months after transplant.

Regarding this clonotype: Its antigen is not identified.

Construction of the TCRbeta library involved unique molecular identifiers. TCRdb reprocessed the PCR reads with MiXCR, giving one entry per CDR3 protein. The sample has 400,000 to 450,000 distinct CDR3 sequences, roughly 43% seen once; the top ten hold roughly a quarter. Trimming removed 7 bases from V and 4 bases from J; junction bases left unmatched: 6. The CDR3 has 12 amino acids. Per the germline V gene, CDR1 is DFQATT and CDR2 is SNEGSKA (reference sequence). The V and J genes are TRBV20-1 and TRBJ2-7, with TRBD1 identical over 8 bases. Sequenced here: PBMCs, sampled before TCRalphabeta/CD19-depleted stem cell transplant. The receptor's source is a girl aged 2-10 years with aplastic anemia, due to receive a stem cell transplant. The CDR3 nucleotides read TGCAGTGGACAGGGGACTCTTTACGAGCAGTACTTC. Its protein is CSGQGTLYEQYF.